These T cell receptor beta chains were read from a single sample in a study of T-cell memory formation after mild COVID-19. TCRdb called the 5' RACE reads again in MiXCR, with one record for every CDR3 protein. The repertoire holds roughly 120,000 distinct CDR3 sequences, with 15% to 20% as singletons. The sample consisted of PBMCs or a T cell subset sorted from them (not recorded which). All receptors derive from an adult woman who had mild COVID-19 (a few samples of this study predate the infection). Cell type and time point are not known. The CDR3 runs from the conserved cysteine through the conserved F or W. The order of the fields is CDR3 DNA, CDR3 protein, V gene, D gene, J gene, clone size. The D gene is left open where the match is weak. A row's size may be missing; if present it is once, few, many or a size class.

TGTGCCAGCAGTTCGGGACAGCCACACACCGGGGAGCTGTTTTTT	CASSSGQPHTGELFF	TRBV27	TRBD1	TRBJ2-2	NA
TGCGCCAGCAGCCAAGGGATGGGCACCTACGAGCAGTACTTC	CASSQGMGTYEQYF	TRBV4-3	NA	TRBJ2-7	NA
TGCGCCAGCAGCGTATATCGCCCGACAGATACGCAGTATTTT	CASSVYRPTDTQYF	TRBV5-1	NA	TRBJ2-3	few
TGTGCCAGCAGTCCCATGGGAGTTTACAATGAGCAGTTCTTC	CASSPMGVYNEQFF	TRBV12-3/TRBV12-4	NA	TRBJ2-1	few
TGTGCCAGCAGCCGGGGGGCGGGAGTAGAAGTAGAGCAGTACTTC	CASSRGAGVEVEQYF	TRBV7-6	NA	TRBJ2-7	few
TGTGCCAGCAGTACCCGCCGGGACCGCACAGATACGCAGTATTTT	CASSTRRDRTDTQYF	TRBV6-5	NA	TRBJ2-3	few
TGCAGCGCTGGAACGGGACAGGGCACCTACGAGCAGTACTTC	CSAGTGQGTYEQYF	TRBV29-1	TRBD1	TRBJ2-7	few
TGTGCCAGCAGCGCCCTGACAGGCTTGAACACTGAAGCTTTCTTT	CASSALTGLNTEAFF	TRBV7-9	NA	TRBJ1-1	few
TGTGCCAGCAGCGCGAAGGGGCTAGCGGGGGGGGCGCAGTATTTT	CASSAKGLAGGAQYF	TRBV4-2	TRBD2	TRBJ2-3	few
TGTGCCAGCAGTTTTAGCGGGCCCTACGAGCAGTACTTC	CASSFSGPYEQYF	TRBV12-3/TRBV12-4	TRBD2	TRBJ2-7	few
TGTGCCAGCAGCCCCCCGAATTCCTACGAGCAGTACTTC	CASSPPNSYEQYF	TRBV9	NA	TRBJ2-7	NA
TGTGCCAGCAGTATGACAGGGGGATTCCAACCCTCATACAATGAGCAGTTCTTC	CASSMTGGFQPSYNEQFF	TRBV27	TRBD1	TRBJ2-1	NA
TGTGCCATCAGTGAGGGGGGTTACGAGCAGTACTTC	CAISEGGYEQYF	TRBV10-3	NA	TRBJ2-7	few
TGTGCCACCGGTGACAGGGCCAACACAGATACGCAGTATTTT	CATGDRANTDTQYF	TRBV24-1	TRBD1	TRBJ2-3	few
TGCAGCGTACGACAGGGTAACGAGCAGTACTTC	CSVRQGNEQYF	TRBV29-1	TRBD1	TRBJ2-7	few
TGTGCCATCTCCTCAACAGGGATGAACACTGAAGCTTTCTTT	CAISSTGMNTEAFF	TRBV10-3	NA	TRBJ1-1	few
TGTGCCAGCAGCCGGGACCAGGGGACGGAGACCCAGTACTTC	CASSRDQGTETQYF	TRBV2	NA	TRBJ2-5	NA
TGTGCCAGCAGCTCCCGACGACTAGCGGGACTCTACGAGCAGTACTTC	CASSSRRLAGLYEQYF	TRBV7-8	TRBD2	TRBJ2-7	NA
TGCAGTGCTAGTAGCGGGAGTACACCCCACGAGCAGTACTTC	CSASSGSTPHEQYF	TRBV20-1	TRBD2	TRBJ2-7	few
TGTGCCAGCAGCCAAGATCACGGGAGCACCGGGGAGCTGTTTTTT	CASSQDHGSTGELFF	TRBV4-2	NA	TRBJ2-2	few
TGTGCCAGCAGTACCGGACTTCCCTACGAGCAGTACTTC	CASSTGLPYEQYF	TRBV12-3/TRBV12-4	NA	TRBJ2-7	few
TGTGCCAGCAGCTTAGCCGGGGGAAGGACTGGGGCCAACGTCCTGACTTTC	CASSLAGGRTGANVLTF	TRBV11-2	NA	TRBJ2-6	NA